Following are 3 T cell receptor beta chains from one sample sequenced in a study of blood T cell repertoires in COVID-19. Repertoires were generated with immunoSEQ multiplex PCR, while TCRdb's copy carries only in-frame clones and drops some. The sample consists of tens of thousands of clones, roughly 90% of them appearing once. Sequencing was done on a sample of peripheral blood. The receptors derive from an elderly man with acute or convalescent COVID-19.

The chain recombines TRBV12-3 or TRBV12-4 with TRBJ1-2, with D perhaps matching TRBD1 (6 bases). The CDR3 has 13 amino acids. The V gene lost 7 bases and the J gene lost 2 bases, with 11 bases spanning the gap. The CDR3 DNA reads as TGTGCCAGCACCCTAGACAGGAACTATGGCTACACCTTC. Its translation: CASTLDRNYGYTF.

The chain has TRBV7-8 and TRBJ2-6; 12 positions match TRBD2. The ends lost 4 bases at V and 3 bases at J; junction bases unmatched: 4. The germline V gene has CDR1 SGHVS and CDR2 FQNEAQ. The CDR3 is 17 residues long. The CDR3 DNA reads TGTGCCAGCAGCTCCACTAGCGGGGGGTTTGGGGCCAACGTCCTGACTTTC. Its translation is CASSSTSGGFGANVLTF.

The chain combines TRBV6-5 with TRBJ2-7, with D maybe TRBD1 (5 bases). The CDR3 is 14 amino acids. Between the trimmed V and J ends, which lost 6 bases and 3 bases, there was a span of 15 bases. Germline V gene lookup returns CDR1 MNHEY and CDR2 SVGAGI. CDR3 sequence: CASSPRRAGYEQYF. CDR3 in DNA: TGTGCCAGCAGCCCCCGCAGGGCTGGCTACGAGCAGTACTTC.